The clone carrying this TCR beta chain was seen once. The sample comes from a study of blood T cell repertoires in COVID-19. Germline-derived CDR1 and CDR2 are LNHDA and SQIVND (reference sequence). CDR3 length: 13 amino acids. Between the trimmed V and J ends, which lost 4 bases and 2 bases, there was a span of 6 bases. Per the study methods: Estimates of nucleated cell counts were drawn from the amplification of reference gene primers. Assay: immunoSEQ multiplex PCR; the TCRdb copy retains only in-frame clones and omits some. V and J calls and clone size are copied from that table; D and trimming were computed from the DNA. The data contain about 230,000 clones, approximately 80% of them singletons.

The sequencing input was peripheral blood. This chain connects TRBV19 to TRBJ1-5; possible D gene TRBD1, 6 bases. The TCR was taken from a woman aged 50 to 60 with acute or convalescent COVID-19. This CDR3 is CASSRQGNQPQHF. The CDR3 nucleotides are TGTGCCAGTAGTAGACAGGGCAATCAGCCCCAGCATTTT.